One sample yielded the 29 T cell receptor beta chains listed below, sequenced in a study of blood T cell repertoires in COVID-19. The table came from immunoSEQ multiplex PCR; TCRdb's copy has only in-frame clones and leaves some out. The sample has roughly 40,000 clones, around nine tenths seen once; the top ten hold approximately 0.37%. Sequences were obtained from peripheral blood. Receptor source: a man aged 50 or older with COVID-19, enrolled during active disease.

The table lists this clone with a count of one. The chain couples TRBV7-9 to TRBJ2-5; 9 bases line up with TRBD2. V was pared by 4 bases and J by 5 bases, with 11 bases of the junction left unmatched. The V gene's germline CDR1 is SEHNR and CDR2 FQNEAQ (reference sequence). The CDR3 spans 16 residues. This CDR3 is CASSSNPGLAGETQYF. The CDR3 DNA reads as TGTGCCAGCAGCTCGAACCCGGGACTAGCAGGGGAGACCCAGTACTTC. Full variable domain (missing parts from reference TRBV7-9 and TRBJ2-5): DTGVSQNPRHKITKRGQNVTFRCDPISEHNRLYWYRQTLGQGPEFLTYFQNEAQLEKSRLLSDRFSAERPKGSFSTLEIQRTEQGDSAMYLCASSSNPGLAGETQYFGPGTRLLVL.

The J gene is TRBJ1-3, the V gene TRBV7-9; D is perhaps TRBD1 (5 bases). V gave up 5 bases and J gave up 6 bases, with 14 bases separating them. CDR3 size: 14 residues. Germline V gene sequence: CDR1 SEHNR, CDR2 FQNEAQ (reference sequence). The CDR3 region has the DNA TGTGCCAGCAGCACCCAGGGTATGCAAAACACCATATATTTT. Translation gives CASSTQGMQNTIYF.

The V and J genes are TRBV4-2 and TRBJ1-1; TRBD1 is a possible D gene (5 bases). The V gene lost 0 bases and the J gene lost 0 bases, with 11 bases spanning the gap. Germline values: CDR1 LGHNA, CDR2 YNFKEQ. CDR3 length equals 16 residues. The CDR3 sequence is CASSQDRVRVNTEAFF. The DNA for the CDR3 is TGTGCCAGCAGCCAAGACAGGGTTAGGGTGAACACTGAAGCTTTCTTT.

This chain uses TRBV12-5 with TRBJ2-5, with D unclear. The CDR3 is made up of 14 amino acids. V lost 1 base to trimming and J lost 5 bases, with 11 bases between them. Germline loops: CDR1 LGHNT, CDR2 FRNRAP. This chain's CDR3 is CASGLEQLSETQYF. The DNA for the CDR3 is TGTGCTAGTGGTTTGGAACAGCTATCTGAGACCCAGTACTTC.

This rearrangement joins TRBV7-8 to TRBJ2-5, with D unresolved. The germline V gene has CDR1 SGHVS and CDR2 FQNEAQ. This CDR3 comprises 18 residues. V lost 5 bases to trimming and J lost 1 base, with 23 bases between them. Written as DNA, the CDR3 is TGTGCCAGCAGCCTCAAACCGCGCCCTAGTCGTCTCCAAGAGACCCAGTACTTC. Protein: CASSLKPRPSRLQETQYF.

The CDR3 reads CASSYGAQGGTEAFF. CDR3 sequence (DNA): TGTGCCAGCAGTTACGGGGCCCAGGGGGGCACTGAAGCTTTCTTT. The chain joins TRBV6-5 to TRBJ1-1; TRBD1 matches at 7 bases. Unmatched junction bases numbered 7, after V lost 2 bases and J lost 4 bases. Germline CDR1 reads MNHEY; CDR2 reads SVGAGI. The CDR3 covers 15 residues.

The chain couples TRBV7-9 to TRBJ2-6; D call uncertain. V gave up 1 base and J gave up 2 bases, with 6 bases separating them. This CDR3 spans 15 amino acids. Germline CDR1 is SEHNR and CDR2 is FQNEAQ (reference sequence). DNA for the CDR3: TGTGCCAGCAGCTTAGGGTCGGCTGGGGCCAACGTCCTGACTTTC. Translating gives CASSLGSAGANVLTF.

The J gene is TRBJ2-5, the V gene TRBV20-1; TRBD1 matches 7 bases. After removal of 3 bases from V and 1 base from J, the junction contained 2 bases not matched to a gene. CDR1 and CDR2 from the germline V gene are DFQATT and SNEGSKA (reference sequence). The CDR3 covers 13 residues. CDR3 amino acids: CSASGDSQETQYF. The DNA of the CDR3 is TGCAGTGCTAGTGGGGACAGCCAAGAGACCCAGTACTTC.

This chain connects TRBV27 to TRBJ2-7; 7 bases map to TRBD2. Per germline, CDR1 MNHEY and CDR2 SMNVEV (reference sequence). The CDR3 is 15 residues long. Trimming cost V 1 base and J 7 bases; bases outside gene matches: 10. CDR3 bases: TGTGCCAGCAGTTTATTCCTGGGGGGGAGGGGAGAGCAGTACTTC. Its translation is CASSLFLGGRGEQYF.

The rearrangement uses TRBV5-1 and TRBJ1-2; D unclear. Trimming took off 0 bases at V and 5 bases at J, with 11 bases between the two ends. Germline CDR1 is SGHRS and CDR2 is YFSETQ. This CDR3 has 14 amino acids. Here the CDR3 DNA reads TGCGCCAGCAGCTTGGCCAATCCAGTTTATGGCTACACCTTC. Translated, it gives CASSLANPVYGYTF.

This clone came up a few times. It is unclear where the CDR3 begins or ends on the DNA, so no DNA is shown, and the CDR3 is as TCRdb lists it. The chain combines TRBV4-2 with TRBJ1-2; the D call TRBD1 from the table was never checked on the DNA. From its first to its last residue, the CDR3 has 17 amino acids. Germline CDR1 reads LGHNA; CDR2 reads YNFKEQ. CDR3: CASSQVLAFGPGGGYTF.

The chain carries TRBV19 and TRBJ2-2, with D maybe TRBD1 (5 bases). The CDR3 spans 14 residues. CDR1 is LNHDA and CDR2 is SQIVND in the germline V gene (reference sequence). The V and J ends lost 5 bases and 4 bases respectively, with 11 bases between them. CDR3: CASSLRQITGELFF. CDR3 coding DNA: TGTGCCAGTAGTCTCCGACAGATCACCGGGGAGCTGTTTTTT.

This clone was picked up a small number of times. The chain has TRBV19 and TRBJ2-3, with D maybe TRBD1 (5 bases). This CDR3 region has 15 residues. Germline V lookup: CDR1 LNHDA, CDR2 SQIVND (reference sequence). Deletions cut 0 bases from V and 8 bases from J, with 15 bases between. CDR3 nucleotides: TGTGCCAGTAGTATAGAAGCACTACAGGAGACTACGCAGTATTTT. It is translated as CASSIEALQETTQYF. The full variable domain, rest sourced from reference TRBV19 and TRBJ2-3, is DGGITQSPKYLFRKEGQNVTLSCEQNLNHDAMYWYRQDPGQGLRLIYYSQIVNDFQKGDIAEGYSVSREKKESFPLTVTSAQKNPTAFYLCASSIEALQETTQYFGPGTRLTVL.

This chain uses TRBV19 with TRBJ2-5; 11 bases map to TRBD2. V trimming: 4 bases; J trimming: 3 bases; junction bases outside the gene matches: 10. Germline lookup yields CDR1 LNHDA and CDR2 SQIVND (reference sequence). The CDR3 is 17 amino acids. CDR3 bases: TGTGCCAGTAGTACTATAGCGGGAGGGCGAGAGAAAGAGACCCAGTACTTC. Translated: CASSTIAGGREKETQYF.

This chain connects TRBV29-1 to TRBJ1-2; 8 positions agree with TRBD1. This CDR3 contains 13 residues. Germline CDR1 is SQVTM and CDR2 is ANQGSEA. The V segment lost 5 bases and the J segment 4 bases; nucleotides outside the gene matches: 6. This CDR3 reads CSVRGTGGYGYTF. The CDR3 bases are TGCAGCGTTCGGGGAACAGGGGGCTATGGCTACACCTTC.

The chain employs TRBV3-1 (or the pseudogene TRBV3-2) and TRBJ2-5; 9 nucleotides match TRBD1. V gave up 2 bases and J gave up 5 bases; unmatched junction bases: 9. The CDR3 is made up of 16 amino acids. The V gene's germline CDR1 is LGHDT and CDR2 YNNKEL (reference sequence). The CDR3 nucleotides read TGTGCCAGCAGCCAAAATCGGGACAGGGTTAGGGAGACCCAGTACTTC. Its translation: CASSQNRDRVRETQYF.

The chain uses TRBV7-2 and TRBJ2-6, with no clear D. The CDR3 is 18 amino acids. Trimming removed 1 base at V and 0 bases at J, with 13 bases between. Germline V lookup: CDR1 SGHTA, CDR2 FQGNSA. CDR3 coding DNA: TGTGCCAGCAGCTTAGAACACAAAGCGATCTCTGGGGCCAACGTCCTGACTTTC. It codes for CASSLEHKAISGANVLTF.

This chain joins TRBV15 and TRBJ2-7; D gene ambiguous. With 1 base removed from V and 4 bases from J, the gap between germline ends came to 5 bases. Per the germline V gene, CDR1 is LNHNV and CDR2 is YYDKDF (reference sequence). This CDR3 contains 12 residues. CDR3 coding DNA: TGTGCCACCAGCAGAGGTCTTTACGAGCAGTACTTC. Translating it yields CATSRGLYEQYF. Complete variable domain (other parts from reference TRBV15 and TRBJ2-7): DAMVIQNPRYQVTQFGKPVTLSCSQTLNHNVMYWYQQKSSQAPKLLFHYYDKDFNNEADTPDNFQSRRPNTSFCFLDIRSPGLGDTAMYLCATSRGLYEQYFGPGTRLTVT.

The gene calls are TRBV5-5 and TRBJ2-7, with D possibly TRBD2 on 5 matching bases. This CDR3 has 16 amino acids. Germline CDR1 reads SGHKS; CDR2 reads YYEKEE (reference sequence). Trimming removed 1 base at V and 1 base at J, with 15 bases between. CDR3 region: CASSLLFEGPSYEQYF. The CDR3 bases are TGTGCCAGCAGCTTGTTGTTTGAGGGTCCTTCCTACGAGCAGTACTTC.

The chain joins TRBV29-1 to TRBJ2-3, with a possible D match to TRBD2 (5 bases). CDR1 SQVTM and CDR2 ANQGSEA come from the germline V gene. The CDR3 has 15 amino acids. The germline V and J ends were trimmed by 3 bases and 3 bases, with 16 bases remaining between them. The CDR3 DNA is TGCAGCGTTGATGCGAGGGATTTTGGGACAGATACGCAGTATTTT. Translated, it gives CSVDARDFGTDTQYF.

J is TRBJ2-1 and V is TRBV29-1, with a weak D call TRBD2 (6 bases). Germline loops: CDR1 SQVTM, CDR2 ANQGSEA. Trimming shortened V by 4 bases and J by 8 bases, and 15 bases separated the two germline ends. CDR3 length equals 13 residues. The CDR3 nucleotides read TGCAGCGTTGGGAGGGGTCTAGTAGATGAGCAGTTCTTC. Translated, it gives CSVGRGLVDEQFF.

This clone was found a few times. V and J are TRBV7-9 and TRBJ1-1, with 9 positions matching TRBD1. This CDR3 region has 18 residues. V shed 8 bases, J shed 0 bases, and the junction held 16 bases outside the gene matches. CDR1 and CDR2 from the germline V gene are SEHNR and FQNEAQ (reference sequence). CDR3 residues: CASGTTASNRGLNTEAFF. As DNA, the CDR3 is TGTGCCAGCGGGACTACGGCCTCCAACAGGGGGCTGAACACTGAAGCTTTCTTT.

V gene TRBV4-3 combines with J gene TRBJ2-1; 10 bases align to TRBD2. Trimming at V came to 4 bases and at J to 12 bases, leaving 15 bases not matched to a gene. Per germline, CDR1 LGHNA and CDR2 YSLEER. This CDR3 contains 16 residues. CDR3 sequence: CASSPSGRASRDGQFF. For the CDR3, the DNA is TGCGCCAGCAGCCCAAGCGGGAGGGCCTCTAGGGATGGGCAGTTCTTC.

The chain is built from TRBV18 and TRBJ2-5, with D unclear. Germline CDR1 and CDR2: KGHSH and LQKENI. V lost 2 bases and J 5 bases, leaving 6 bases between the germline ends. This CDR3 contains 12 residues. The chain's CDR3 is CASSPSKETQYF. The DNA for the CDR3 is TGTGCCAGCTCACCATCTAAGGAGACCCAGTACTTC.

This CDR3 is CSVGDRTDTQYF. The CDR3 nucleotides read TGCAGCGTTGGGGACAGGACAGATACGCAGTATTTT. The genes are TRBV29-1 and TRBJ2-3; 8 nucleotides match TRBD1. Trimming took 4 bases from V and 3 from J; bases not matched to a gene: 0. The CDR3 length is 12 residues. Germline-derived CDR1 and CDR2 are SQVTM and ANQGSEA.

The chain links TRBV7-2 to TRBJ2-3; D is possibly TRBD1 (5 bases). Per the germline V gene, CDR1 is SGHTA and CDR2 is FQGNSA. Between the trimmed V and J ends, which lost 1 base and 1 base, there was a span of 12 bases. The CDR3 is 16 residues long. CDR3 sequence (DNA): TGTGCCAGCAGCTTAGGAGCTTCCAGGGGCACAGATACGCAGTATTTT. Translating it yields CASSLGASRGTDTQYF. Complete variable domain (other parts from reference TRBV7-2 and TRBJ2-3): GAGVSQSPSNKVTEKGKDVELRCDPISGHTALYWYRQSLGQGLEFLIYFQGNSAPDKSGLPSDRFSAERTGGSVSTLTIQRTQQEDSAVYLCASSLGASRGTDTQYFGPGTRLTVL.

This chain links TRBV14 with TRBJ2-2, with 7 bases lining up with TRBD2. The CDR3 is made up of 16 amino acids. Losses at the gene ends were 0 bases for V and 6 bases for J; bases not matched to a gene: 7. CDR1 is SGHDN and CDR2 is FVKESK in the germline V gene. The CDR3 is CASSQDRLAAAGELFF. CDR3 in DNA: TGTGCCAGCAGCCAAGATAGGCTAGCGGCGGCCGGGGAGCTGTTTTTT.

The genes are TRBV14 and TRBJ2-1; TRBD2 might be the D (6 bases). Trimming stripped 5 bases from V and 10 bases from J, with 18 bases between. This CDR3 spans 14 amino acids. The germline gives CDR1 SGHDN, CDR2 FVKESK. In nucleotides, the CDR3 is TGTGCCAGCAGCGTGGGACTCGCGTCAGGGGAGCAGTTCTTC. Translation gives CASSVGLASGEQFF.

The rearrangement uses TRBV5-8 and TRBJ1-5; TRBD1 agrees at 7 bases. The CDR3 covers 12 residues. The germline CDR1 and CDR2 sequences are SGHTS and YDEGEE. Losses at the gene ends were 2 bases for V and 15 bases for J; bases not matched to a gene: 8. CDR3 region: CASSFPGQPLHF. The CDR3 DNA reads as TGTGCCAGCAGCTTCCCGGGACAGCCCTTGCATTTT.